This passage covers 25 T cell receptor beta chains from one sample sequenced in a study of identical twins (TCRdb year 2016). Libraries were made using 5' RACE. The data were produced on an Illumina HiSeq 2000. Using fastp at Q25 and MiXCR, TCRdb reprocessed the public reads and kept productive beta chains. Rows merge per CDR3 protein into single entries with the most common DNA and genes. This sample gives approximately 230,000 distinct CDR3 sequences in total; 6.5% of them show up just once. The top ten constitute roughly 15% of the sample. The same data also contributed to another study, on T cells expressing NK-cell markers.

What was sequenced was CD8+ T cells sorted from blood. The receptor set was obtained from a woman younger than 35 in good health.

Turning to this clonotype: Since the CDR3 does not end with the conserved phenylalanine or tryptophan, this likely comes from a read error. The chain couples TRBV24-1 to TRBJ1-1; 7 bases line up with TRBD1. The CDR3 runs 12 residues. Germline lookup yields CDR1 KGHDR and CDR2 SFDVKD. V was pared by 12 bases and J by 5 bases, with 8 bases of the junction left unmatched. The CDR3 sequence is CAEQGKGTEAFI. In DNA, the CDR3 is TGTGCCGAACAGGGGAAGGGGACTGAAGCTTTCATT.

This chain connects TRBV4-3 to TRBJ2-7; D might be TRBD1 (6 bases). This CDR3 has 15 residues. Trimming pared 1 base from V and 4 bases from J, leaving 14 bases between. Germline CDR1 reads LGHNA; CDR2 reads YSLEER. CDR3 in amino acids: CASSQGAGQRYEQYF. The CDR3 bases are TGCGCCAGCAGCCAAGGGGCAGGACAGAGGTACGAGCAGTACTTC.

The CDR3 sequence is CASSLAGTGYTF. CDR3 DNA sequence: TGCGCCAGCAGCTTGGCAGGGACCGGCTACACCTTC. This chain links TRBV5-1 with TRBJ1-2; a weak D match, TRBD1 (5 bases). CDR1 and CDR2 (germline): SGHRS, YFSETQ. This CDR3 is 12 amino acids long. With 0 bases removed from V and 8 bases from J, the gap between germline ends came to 8 bases.

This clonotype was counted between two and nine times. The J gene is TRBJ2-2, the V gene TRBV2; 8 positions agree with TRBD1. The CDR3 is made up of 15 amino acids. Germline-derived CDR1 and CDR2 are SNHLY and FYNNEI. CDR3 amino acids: CAHFGQGSSTGELFF. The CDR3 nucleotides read TGTGCACATTTTGGACAGGGATCGTCCACCGGGGAGCTGTTTTTT.

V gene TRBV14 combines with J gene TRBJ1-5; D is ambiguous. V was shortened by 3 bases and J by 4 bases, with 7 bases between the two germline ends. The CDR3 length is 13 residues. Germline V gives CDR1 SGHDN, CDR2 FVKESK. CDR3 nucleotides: TGTGCCAGCAGCCAGAACTATAATCAGCCCCAGCATTTT. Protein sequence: CASSQNYNQPQHF.

CDR3 nucleotide sequence: TGTGCCAGTAGTATTGCGGACAGCTACGAGCAGTACTTC. This encodes CASSIADSYEQYF. V is TRBV19 and J is TRBJ2-7; maybe TRBD1 (6 bases). The V gene's germline CDR1 is LNHDA and CDR2 SQIVND (reference sequence). V gave up 3 bases and J gave up 3 bases, with 9 bases separating them. The CDR3 runs to 13 residues.

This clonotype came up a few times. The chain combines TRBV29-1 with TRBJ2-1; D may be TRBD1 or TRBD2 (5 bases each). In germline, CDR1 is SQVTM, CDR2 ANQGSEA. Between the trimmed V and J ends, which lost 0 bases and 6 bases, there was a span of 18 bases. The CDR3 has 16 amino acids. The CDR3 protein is CSVEDRSEAGLNEQFF. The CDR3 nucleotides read TGCAGCGTTGAAGATCGGTCGGAGGCAGGGCTCAATGAGCAGTTCTTC.

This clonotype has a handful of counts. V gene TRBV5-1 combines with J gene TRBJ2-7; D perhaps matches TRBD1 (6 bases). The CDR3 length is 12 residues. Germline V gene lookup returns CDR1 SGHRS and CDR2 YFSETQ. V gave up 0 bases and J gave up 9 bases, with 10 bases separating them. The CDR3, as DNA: TGCGCCAGCAGCTTGGAGGGGGTTATGCAGTACTTC. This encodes CASSLEGVMQYF.

In DNA, the CDR3 is TGTGCCAGCAGCTACCCCCAGCGGGAGGCGAGCTCCTACAATGAGCAGTTCTTC. Translating it yields CASSYPQREASSYNEQFF. This rearrangement joins TRBV11-2 to TRBJ2-1, with TRBD2 matching over 9 bases. CDR3 length: 18 amino acids. In germline, CDR1 is SGHAT, CDR2 FQNNGV. Trimming removed 4 bases from V and 0 bases from J; junction bases left unmatched: 10. The full variable domain, its missing parts supplied by reference TRBV11-2 and TRBJ2-1, is EAGVAQSPRYKIIEKRQSVAFWCNPISGHATLYWYQQILGQGPKLLIQFQNNGVVDDSQLPKDRFSAERLKGVDSTLKIQPAKLEDSAVYLCASSYPQREASSYNEQFFGPGTRLTVL.

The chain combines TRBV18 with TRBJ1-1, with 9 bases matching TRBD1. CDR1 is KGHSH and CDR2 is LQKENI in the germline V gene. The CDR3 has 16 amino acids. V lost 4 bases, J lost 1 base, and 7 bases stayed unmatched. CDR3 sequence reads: CASSRIGQGKNTEAFF. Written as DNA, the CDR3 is TGTGCCAGCTCACGGATCGGACAGGGGAAGAACACTGAAGCTTTCTTT.

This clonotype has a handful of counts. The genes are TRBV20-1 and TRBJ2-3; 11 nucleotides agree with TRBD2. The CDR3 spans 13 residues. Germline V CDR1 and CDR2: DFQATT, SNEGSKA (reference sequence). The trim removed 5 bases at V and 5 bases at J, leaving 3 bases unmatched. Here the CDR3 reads CSALTSGGDTQYF. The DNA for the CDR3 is TGCAGTGCTCTTACTAGCGGGGGAGATACGCAGTATTTT.

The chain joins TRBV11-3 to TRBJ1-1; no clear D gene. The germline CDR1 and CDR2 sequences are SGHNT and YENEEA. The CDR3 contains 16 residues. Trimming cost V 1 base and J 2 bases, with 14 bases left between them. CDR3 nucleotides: TGTGCCAGCAGCTTAGGGGCGTATGGTGCCAACACTGAAGCTTTCTTT. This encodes CASSLGAYGANTEAFF.

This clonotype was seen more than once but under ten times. CDR3 amino acids: CASILGGEAFF. In DNA form, the CDR3 reads TGTGCCAGCATCCTGGGAGGGGAAGCTTTCTTT. This chain links TRBV7-8 with TRBJ1-1; D ambiguous. V lost 7 bases, J lost 8 bases, and 11 bases lay in between. The CDR3 is 11 amino acids. Germline values: CDR1 SGHVS, CDR2 FQNEAQ.

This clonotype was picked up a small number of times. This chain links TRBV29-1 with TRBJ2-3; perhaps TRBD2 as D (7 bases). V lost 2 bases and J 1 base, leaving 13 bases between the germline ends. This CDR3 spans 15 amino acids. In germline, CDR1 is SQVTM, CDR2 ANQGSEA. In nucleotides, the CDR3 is TGCAGCGTTGAATCGAGGGGGGGCCGCACAGATACGCAGTATTTT. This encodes CSVESRGGRTDTQYF.

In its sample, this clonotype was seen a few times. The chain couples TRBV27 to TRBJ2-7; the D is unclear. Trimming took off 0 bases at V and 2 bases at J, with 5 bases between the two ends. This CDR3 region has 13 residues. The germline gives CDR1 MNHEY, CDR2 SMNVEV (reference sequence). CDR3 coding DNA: TGTGCCAGCAGTTTATCGGTAGCCTACGAGCAGTACTTC. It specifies CASSLSVAYEQYF.

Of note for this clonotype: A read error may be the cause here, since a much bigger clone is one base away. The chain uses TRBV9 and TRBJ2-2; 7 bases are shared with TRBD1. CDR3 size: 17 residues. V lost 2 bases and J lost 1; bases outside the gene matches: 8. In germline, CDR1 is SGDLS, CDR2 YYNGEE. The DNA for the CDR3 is TGTGCCAGCAGCGTGCCACAGGGGCTTCTGAACACCGGGGAGCTGTTTTTT. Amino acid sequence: CASSVPQGLLNTGELFF.

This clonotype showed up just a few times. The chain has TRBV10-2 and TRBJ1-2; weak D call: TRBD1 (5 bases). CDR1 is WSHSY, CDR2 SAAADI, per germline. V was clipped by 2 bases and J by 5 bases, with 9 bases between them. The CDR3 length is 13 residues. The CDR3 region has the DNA TGCGCCAGCAGTGAGGCAGGGTATTATGGCTACACCTTC. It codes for CASSEAGYYGYTF.

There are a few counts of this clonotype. Here the CDR3 DNA reads TGTGCCAGCAGTTACATGGGGGGAGGGCCGTACGAGCAGTACTTC. It is translated as CASSYMGGGPYEQYF. V and J are TRBV27 and TRBJ2-7; 7 positions agree with TRBD2. Germline V CDR1 and CDR2: MNHEY, SMNVEV (reference sequence). With 4 bases clipped from V and 4 bases from J, the junction kept 10 bases outside the gene matches. The CDR3 runs to 15 residues.

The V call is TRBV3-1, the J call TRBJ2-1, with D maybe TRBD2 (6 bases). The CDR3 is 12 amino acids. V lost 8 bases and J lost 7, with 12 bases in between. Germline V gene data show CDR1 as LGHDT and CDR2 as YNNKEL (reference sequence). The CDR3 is CASGLARNEQFF. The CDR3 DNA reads TGTGCCAGCGGCCTAGCGAGGAATGAGCAGTTCTTC.

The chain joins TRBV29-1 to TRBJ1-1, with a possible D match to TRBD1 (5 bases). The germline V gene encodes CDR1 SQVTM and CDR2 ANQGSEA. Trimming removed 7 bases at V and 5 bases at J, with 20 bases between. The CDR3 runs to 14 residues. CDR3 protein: CSGGVGRERTEAFF. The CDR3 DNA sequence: TGCAGCGGAGGGGTGGGCAGGGAAAGAACTGAAGCTTTCTTT.

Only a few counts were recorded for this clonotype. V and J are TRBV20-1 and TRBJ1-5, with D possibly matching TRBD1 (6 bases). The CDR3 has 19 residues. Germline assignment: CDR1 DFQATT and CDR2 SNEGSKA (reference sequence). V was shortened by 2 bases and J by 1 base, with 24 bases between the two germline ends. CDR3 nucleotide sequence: TGCAGTGCTAGACCCTCCACGAGGGGGGCATTATCGAGCAATCAGCCCCAGCATTTT. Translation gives CSARPSTRGALSSNQPQHF.

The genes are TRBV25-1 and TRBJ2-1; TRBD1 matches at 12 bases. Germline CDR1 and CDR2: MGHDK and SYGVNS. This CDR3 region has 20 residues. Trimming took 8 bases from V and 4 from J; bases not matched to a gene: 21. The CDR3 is CASGANPGQGAVHSYNEQFF. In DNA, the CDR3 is TGTGCCAGCGGGGCTAATCCGGGACAGGGGGCGGTTCATTCGTACAATGAGCAGTTCTTC. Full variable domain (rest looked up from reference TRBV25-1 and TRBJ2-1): EADIYQTPRYLVIGTGKKITLECSQTMGHDKMYWYQQDPGMELHLIHYSYGVNSTEKGDLSSESTVSRIRTEHFPLTLESARPSHTSQYLCASGANPGQGAVHSYNEQFFGPGTRLTVL.

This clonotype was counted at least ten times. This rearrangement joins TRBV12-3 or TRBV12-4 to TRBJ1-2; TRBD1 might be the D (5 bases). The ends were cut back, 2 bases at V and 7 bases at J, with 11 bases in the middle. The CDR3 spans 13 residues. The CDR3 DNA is TGTGCCAGCAGTTTAACCAGGGTGGGTGGCTACACCTTC. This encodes CASSLTRVGGYTF.

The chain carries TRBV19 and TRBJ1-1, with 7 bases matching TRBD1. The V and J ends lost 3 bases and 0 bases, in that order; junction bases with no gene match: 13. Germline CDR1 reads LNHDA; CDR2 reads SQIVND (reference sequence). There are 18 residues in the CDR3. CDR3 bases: TGTGCCAGTAGTATGGGCACCGACAGGGCCGCTTTGAACACTGAAGCTTTCTTT. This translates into CASSMGTDRAALNTEAFF.

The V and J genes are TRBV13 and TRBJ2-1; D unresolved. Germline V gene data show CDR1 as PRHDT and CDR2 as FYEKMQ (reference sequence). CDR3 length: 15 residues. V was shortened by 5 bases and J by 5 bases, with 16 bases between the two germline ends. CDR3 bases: TGTGCCAGCAGCCGCCCTGGACGAGACCACAATGAGCAGTTCTTC. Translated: CASSRPGRDHNEQFF.